This T cell receptor (beta chain) was sequenced for a study of cytotoxic CD8 clonotypes in ibrutinib-treated CLL. Study observations and caveats: Clonality increased at ibrutinib response, then returned toward baseline at progression. Clonality was higher at baseline than in age-matched healthy donors and tracked circulating CD8+ T-cell counts.

The CDR3 loop spans 15 amino acids. V lost 1 base and J lost 0, with 7 bases in between. Germline CDR1 reads SGHAT; CDR2 reads FQNNGV. Extraction of roughly 2 micrograms of genomic DNA from cryopreserved PBMCs supplied material for TCR beta libraries. Researchers set a sequencing depth target of 1 in 200,000 to 1 in 1 million T cells. The method was immunoSEQ multiplex PCR; TCRdb's version includes in-frame clones alone and lacks a portion of them. Of 15,000 to 20,000 clones in the sample, 55% to 80% were seen once. With regard to this clone: Its antigen is unknown.

This sequence joins TRBV11-2 and TRBJ2-1; D is ambiguous. Sequencing used PBMCs, obtained after 12 months of ibrutinib treatment. This receptor was obtained from a human donor with chronic lymphocytic leukemia. For the CDR3, the DNA is TGTGCCAGCAGCTTAGTTGACTCCTCCTACAATGAGCAGTTCTTC. This gives the protein CASSLVDSSYNEQFF.